This T cell receptor (beta chain) was found in a study of response to subunit inactivated influenza vaccine. General study results and limits: Each seasonal influenza vaccination, the authors suggested, recruits few new T cells.

A word on this clonotype: Antigen specificity is unknown.

This CDR3 is built from 16 residues. The germline V gene has CDR1 SGHTA and CDR2 FQGNSA. V dropped 5 bases and J dropped 5 bases, with 19 bases sitting between them. TCRdb analysed the RT-PCR reads with MiXCR anew, one entry per CDR3 protein. The sample consists of roughly 460,000 distinct CDR3 sequences, approximately 10% of them appearing once. This TCR was sampled from a man aged 50-59 years who received an inactivated influenza vaccine. The chain couples TRBV7-2 to TRBJ2-1; D is perhaps TRBD1 (5 bases). The sample was PBMCs from blood, taken about 40 days after vaccination. The CDR3 protein is CASSEEGALGNNEQFF. CDR3 in DNA: TGTGCCAGCAGCGAAGAAGGGGCATTGGGCAACAATGAGCAGTTCTTC.